The present T cell receptor (beta chain) was sequenced within a study of T cells after yellow fever vaccination. Synthesis of TCR cDNA relied on 5'RACE template switching, which attached a universal primer site and UMIs. TCRdb analysed the 5' RACE reads with MiXCR anew, one entry per CDR3 protein. The sample holds 100,000 to 150,000 distinct CDR3 sequences; 6.5% to 8% are singletons and the top ten take roughly 2.5%. Findings of the study overall: Relatively few clonotypes were ones that appeared in both CD4 and CD8 compartments. Once the booster was given, most primary-vaccination clones reappeared, at just under 98% for CD4 and approximately 88% for CD8.

This clonotype was counted only a few times. Its antigen remains unidentified. The CDR3 is 15 amino acids. CDR1 is SEHNR and CDR2 is FQNEAQ in the germline V gene (reference sequence). V shed 9 bases and J shed 10 bases, with 25 bases lying between them. Sequenced material: CD4+ T cells sorted from PBMCs, taken more than 8 days after the first yellow fever vaccination. The J gene is TRBJ2-1, the V gene TRBV7-9, with D possibly being TRBD1 or TRBD2 (8 bases each). This receptor was obtained from a man younger than 35 who received the YFV17D yellow fever vaccine. CDR3 amino acids: CASTNQGAGGKEQFF. CDR3 sequence (DNA): TGTGCCAGTACGAATCAGGGGGCGGGAGGTAAGGAGCAGTTCTTC.